The 25 T cell receptor beta chains below were found in one sample sequenced in a study of spatial heterogeneity in lung cancer. One entry per CDR3 protein, called by TCRdb with MiXCR from the 5' RACE reads. The sample lists 85,000 to 100,000 distinct CDR3 sequences, approximately 12% occurring once. Documented time point: sample taken at primary tumor resection. The starting material was PBMCs, obtained at surgery. The receptors come from a male donor with early-stage non-small cell lung cancer.

The J gene is TRBJ2-5, the V gene TRBV24-1; D is undetermined. Trimming cost V 3 bases and J 5 bases, with 18 bases left between them. Germline assignment: CDR1 KGHDR and CDR2 SFDVKD. This CDR3 has 16 amino acids. The CDR3 nucleotides are TGTGCCACCAGTGATACCGGACCAGACGGTTTTGAGACCCAGTACTTC. The encoded protein is CATSDTGPDGFETQYF.

The chain is built from TRBV11-2 and TRBJ2-4; 9 bases are shared with TRBD1. Germline CDR1 reads SGHAT; CDR2 reads FQNNGV. The CDR3 contains 14 residues. The trim removed 1 base at V and 8 bases at J, leaving 3 bases unmatched. The CDR3 sequence is CASSLGGQGYIQYF. CDR3 DNA sequence: TGTGCCAGCAGCTTAGGGGGACAGGGTTACATTCAGTACTTC.

This clonotype occurred a few times. The chain has TRBV3-1 and TRBJ2-7; D is ambiguous. Germline CDR1 LGHDT, CDR2 YNNKEL (reference sequence). The V gene lost 0 bases and the J gene lost 7 bases, with 7 bases spanning the gap. The CDR3 spans 12 residues. The DNA of the CDR3 is TGTGCCAGCAGCCAAGAAGCGAGGGAGCAGTACTTC. Translated, it gives CASSQEAREQYF.

This clonotype was seen a few times. The rearrangement links TRBV9 to TRBJ2-7, with D hard to call. V dropped 2 bases and J dropped 7 bases, with 16 bases sitting between them. Germline V gives CDR1 SGDLS, CDR2 YYNGEE. The CDR3 covers 14 residues. CDR3 sequence (DNA): TGTGCCAGCAGCGTCAGGTTCGAGGCCGGGGAGCAGTACTTC. Its protein is CASSVRFEAGEQYF.

This chain links TRBV20-1 with TRBJ2-1, with 9 bases lining up with TRBD2. Per germline, CDR1 DFQATT and CDR2 SNEGSKA (reference sequence). The CDR3 is made up of 16 amino acids. Trimming at V came to 0 bases and at J to 9 bases, leaving 12 bases not matched to a gene. CDR3 nucleotides: TGCAGTGCTAGAGATCCTATAGCGGGAGAAGTCACTGAGCAGTTCTTC. This translates into CSARDPIAGEVTEQFF.

The rearrangement uses TRBV5-4 and TRBJ1-1; D is ambiguous. The CDR3 sequence is 14 residues long. Trimming removed 0 bases at V and 1 base at J, with 7 bases between. Germline V gene data show CDR1 as SGHNT and CDR2 as YYREEE (reference sequence). CDR3 DNA sequence: TGTGCCAGCAGCTTGGCCTCACAGAACACTGAAGCTTTCTTT. Translating it yields CASSLASQNTEAFF.

The chain recombines TRBV28 with TRBJ1-2; D possibly corresponds to TRBD1 (5 bases). This CDR3 has 14 amino acids. Germline CDR1 and CDR2: MDHEN and SYDVKM. Trimming took off 2 bases at V and 4 bases at J, with 11 bases between the two ends. Written as DNA, the CDR3 is TGTGCCAGCAGTTTAACCGGGGACCGCTATGGCTACACCTTC. This encodes CASSLTGDRYGYTF.

This sequence joins TRBV20-1 and TRBJ2-1; 12 nucleotides align to TRBD2. Germline assignment: CDR1 DFQATT and CDR2 SNEGSKA (reference sequence). CDR3 length: 14 residues. V was clipped by 6 bases and J by 3 bases; unmatched bases: 3. CDR3 region: CSAGTSGFYNEQFF. The CDR3 bases are TGCAGTGCCGGGACTAGCGGGTTCTACAATGAGCAGTTCTTC.

This chain joins TRBV20-1 and TRBJ2-7; TRBD1 might be the D (6 bases). The CDR3 consists of 16 residues. V gave up 6 bases and J gave up 0 bases, with 21 bases separating them. Germline V lookup: CDR1 DFQATT, CDR2 SNEGSKA (reference sequence). This CDR3 is CSAQEPGTTFSYEQYF. CDR3 nucleotides: TGCAGTGCGCAGGAGCCGGGGACAACCTTCTCCTACGAGCAGTACTTC.

The table lists this clonotype with many counts. The chain couples TRBV14 to TRBJ1-2, with D unclear. V lost 3 bases to trimming and J lost 7 bases, with 27 bases between them. The CDR3 is made up of 18 amino acids. Germline V gene data show CDR1 as SGHDN and CDR2 as FVKESK. The CDR3 DNA sequence: TGTGCCAGCAGCCAGGGCCCGGCTTCGGTGCCCCGCATCGGTGGCTACACCTTC. Translated, it gives CASSQGPASVPRIGGYTF.

V is TRBV29-1 and J is TRBJ2-5; a weak D match, TRBD1 (6 bases). Deletions cut 7 bases from V and 4 bases from J, with 13 bases between. The germline CDR1 and CDR2 sequences are SQVTM and ANQGSEA. CDR3 size: 12 residues. CDR3 sequence reads: CSAGQGRETQYF. The DNA of the CDR3 is TGCAGCGCCGGGCAGGGGAGAGAGACCCAGTACTTC.

This clonotype was seen a few times. The rearrangement links TRBV20-1 to TRBJ2-1; 10 bases map to TRBD2. Germline loops: CDR1 DFQATT, CDR2 SNEGSKA (reference sequence). The CDR3 runs 14 residues. Germline trimming cut 6 bases from V and 1 base from J; bases unmatched to any gene: 3. Written as DNA, the CDR3 is TGCAGTGCCAAGACTAGCGGGTCCTACAATGAGCAGTTCTTC. Translated: CSAKTSGSYNEQFF.

This clonotype was seen only a few times. The chain recombines TRBV3-1 with TRBJ1-1; D is uncertain. V was pared by 3 bases and J by 1 base, with 3 bases between. Germline CDR1 is LGHDT and CDR2 is YNNKEL (reference sequence). There are 12 residues in the CDR3. CDR3 in amino acids: CASSHRNTEAFF. In nucleotides, the CDR3 is TGTGCCAGCAGCCACCGGAACACTGAAGCTTTCTTT.

CDR3 loop: CASSKRQGNHYGYTF. The CDR3 DNA reads as TGTGCCAGCAGCAAAAGACAGGGGAATCACTATGGCTACACCTTC. The chain couples TRBV7-2 to TRBJ1-2, with 8 bases matching TRBD1. V dropped 5 bases and J dropped 3; count of bases not matched to a gene: 8. Germline V gives CDR1 SGHTA, CDR2 FQGNSA. The length of the CDR3 is 15 residues.

The genes are TRBV28 and TRBJ1-5, with TRBD1 identical over 10 bases. J was trimmed by 5 bases and V by 5 bases; bases with no gene match: 6. The CDR3 runs 15 residues. CDR1 is MDHEN, CDR2 SYDVKM, per germline. CDR3 in DNA: TGTGCCAGCAGTCAACCGGACAGGGGGGATCAGCCCCAGCATTTT. It is translated as CASSQPDRGDQPQHF.

This clonotype was detected only a few times. This rearrangement joins TRBV7-6 to TRBJ2-3; D unresolved. CDR1 SGHVS and CDR2 FNYEAQ come from the germline V gene. V shed 2 bases and J shed 0 bases, with 9 bases lying between them. CDR3 length: 15 amino acids. The CDR3 sequence: CASSLWHRSTDTQYF. The CDR3 nucleotides are TGTGCCAGCAGCTTATGGCACCGGAGCACAGATACGCAGTATTTT.

The sample holds a few counts of this clonotype. The V call is TRBV29-1, the J call TRBJ2-1, with D maybe TRBD2 (6 bases). The germline CDR1 and CDR2 sequences are SQVTM and ANQGSEA. V was clipped by 5 bases and J by 5 bases, with 19 bases between them. The CDR3 is 15 amino acids. CDR3 amino acids: CSVFGGTRNDNEQFF. The CDR3 DNA sequence: TGCAGCGTTTTTGGCGGGACGCGCAACGACAATGAGCAGTTCTTC.

This clonotype was seen more than once but under ten times. The genes are TRBV6-5 and TRBJ2-1, with 9 bases that match TRBD1. J lost 6 bases, V lost 0 bases, and 6 bases had no gene match. This CDR3 contains 16 residues. Germline V CDR1 and CDR2: MNHEY, SVGAGI. CDR3 residues: CASSYSSGTGSNEQFF. As DNA, the CDR3 is TGTGCCAGCAGTTACTCTTCCGGGACAGGGTCCAATGAGCAGTTCTTC.

In its sample, this clonotype was seen a few times. This chain joins TRBV13 and TRBJ1-1, with 8 bases aligning to TRBD1. Germline CDR1 is PRHDT and CDR2 is FYEKMQ (reference sequence). This CDR3 spans 13 amino acids. The J segment lost 8 bases and the V segment lost 5 bases, leaving 7 bases of the junction unmatched. DNA for the CDR3: TGTGCCAGCAGCCCCGACAGGGGCCGAGAAGCTTTCTTT. Protein product: CASSPDRGREAFF.

The CDR3 region has the DNA TGTGCCTGGAGTGTACAGGGAGGGCAAAACATTCAGTACTTC. Its translation: CAWSVQGGQNIQYF. This chain connects TRBV30 to TRBJ2-4, with a possible D match to TRBD2 (7 bases). V lost 0 bases, J lost 5 bases, and 11 bases lay in between. CDR1 is GTSNPN, CDR2 SVGIG, per germline (reference sequence). The CDR3 extends over 14 amino acids.

This clonotype was seen a few times. The CDR3 bases are TGCGCCAGCAGCCGCGGACAGGGGGCCGGAAACACCATATATTTT. It yields the protein CASSRGQGAGNTIYF. The chain joins TRBV4-3 to TRBJ1-3; 11 nucleotides match TRBD1. J lost 4 bases, V lost 4 bases, and 3 bases had no gene match. CDR1 is LGHNA, CDR2 YSLEER, per germline. There are 15 residues in the CDR3.

Many counts were recorded for this clonotype. The rearrangement uses TRBV28 and TRBJ2-4; D may be TRBD2 (6 bases). The CDR3 loop spans 16 amino acids. The germline gives CDR1 MDHEN, CDR2 SYDVKM. V lost 2 bases to trimming and J lost 0 bases, with 11 bases between them. This CDR3 reads CASSLGGGLAKNIQYF. The CDR3 DNA sequence: TGTGCCAGCAGTTTAGGGGGAGGTCTAGCCAAAAACATTCAGTACTTC.

This clonotype was observed a few times. This chain joins TRBV6-5 and TRBJ1-3, with no clear D. The V end lost 5 bases, the J end lost 1 base, and 15 bases lay between the germline ends. CDR3 length: 16 residues. Germline V lookup: CDR1 MNHEY, CDR2 SVGAGI. DNA of the CDR3: TGTGCCAGCAGTCAGAACCTGCGGTCTTCTGGAAACACCATATATTTT. Encoded protein: CASSQNLRSSGNTIYF.

This clonotype was seen more than once but under ten times. V gene TRBV5-5 combines with J gene TRBJ1-1, with D possibly matching TRBD1 (5 bases). The germline gives CDR1 SGHKS, CDR2 YYEKEE (reference sequence). Trimming shortened V by 4 bases and J by 0 bases, and 16 bases separated the two germline ends. The CDR3 is 16 amino acids. The CDR3 loop is CASSLHGQNMNTEAFF. CDR3 nucleotides: TGTGCCAGCAGCCTACACGGACAAAACATGAACACTGAAGCTTTCTTT. Based on the CDR3 plus reference TRBV5-5 and TRBJ1-1, the full variable domain is DAGVTQSPTHLIKTRGQQVTLRCSPISGHKSVSWYQQVLGQGPQFIFQYYEKEERGRGNFPDRFSARQFPNYSSELNVNALLLGDSALYLCASSLHGQNMNTEAFFGQGTRLTVV.

This clonotype was found a few times. The chain combines TRBV9 with TRBJ2-7; D is unclear. CDR1 and CDR2 (germline): SGDLS, YYNGEE. This CDR3 is built from 14 residues. V was shortened by 0 bases and J by 0 bases, with 7 bases between the two germline ends. The CDR3 region is CASSVGLDSYEQYF. DNA for the CDR3: TGTGCCAGCAGCGTAGGGCTCGACTCCTACGAGCAGTACTTC.